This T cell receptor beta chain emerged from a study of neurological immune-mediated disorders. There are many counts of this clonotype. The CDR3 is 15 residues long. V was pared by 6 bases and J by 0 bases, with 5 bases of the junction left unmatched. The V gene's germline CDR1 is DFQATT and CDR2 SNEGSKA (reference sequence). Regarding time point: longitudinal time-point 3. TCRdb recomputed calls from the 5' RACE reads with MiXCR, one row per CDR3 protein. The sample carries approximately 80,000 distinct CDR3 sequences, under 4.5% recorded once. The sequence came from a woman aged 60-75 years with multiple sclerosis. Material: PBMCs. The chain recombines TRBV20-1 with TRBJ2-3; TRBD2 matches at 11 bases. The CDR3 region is CSAKLAGASTDTQYF. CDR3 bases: TGCAGTGCAAAACTAGCGGGGGCTAGCACAGATACGCAGTATTTT.